These T cell receptor beta chains were read from a single sample in a study of T cell repertoires in cytomegalovirus infection. One entry per CDR3 protein, called by TCRdb with MiXCR from the reads. Here the sample spans 550,000 to 850,000 distinct CDR3 sequences, around a third being singletons. The antigens of these receptors remain unknown. Sequenced material: cultured PBMCs, taken from culture after CMV antigen stimulation. These TCRs come from a human donor in good health (CMV status not recorded). Some clones in this sample may be carry-over from other donors' samples. Both conserved end residues are part of each CDR3. The D gene is left open where the match is weak. Clone size is stated in some rows and not others, as once, few, many or a class when expanded.

d_call: NA; clone_size: NA; j_call: TRBJ1-2; v_call: TRBV20-1; cdr3_nt: TGCAGTGCTAGCGTGCGGGGGAGGGAGTATGGCTACACCTTC; cdr3_aa: CSASVRGREYGYTF
d_call: NA; clone_size: many; j_call: TRBJ1-1; v_call: TRBV7-2; cdr3_nt: TGTGCCAGCAGCGCGCTGGCAGCGGAAGCTTTCTTT; cdr3_aa: CASSALAAEAFF
d_call: TRBD1; clone_size: NA; j_call: TRBJ2-7; v_call: TRBV6-1; cdr3_nt: TGTGCCAGCAGTTACCGGGTAGGGCAGGGGGCTGACGAGCAGTACTTC; cdr3_aa: CASSYRVGQGADEQYF
d_call: NA; clone_size: NA; j_call: TRBJ2-1; v_call: TRBV10-3; cdr3_nt: TGTGCCATCAGTGAGTCTCCGGGGCTCTACAATGAGCAGTTCTTC; cdr3_aa: CAISESPGLYNEQFF
d_call: NA; clone_size: NA; j_call: TRBJ1-6; v_call: TRBV4-1; cdr3_nt: TGTGCCAGCAGCCAAAACCGGGGTTCTAATTCACCCCTCCACTTT; cdr3_aa: CASSQNRGSNSPLHF
d_call: NA; clone_size: few; j_call: TRBJ2-7; v_call: TRBV11-3; cdr3_nt: TGTGCCAGCAGCTTAAGGCCAGGGGACTACTCCTACGAGCAGTACTTC; cdr3_aa: CASSLRPGDYSYEQYF
d_call: TRBD2; clone_size: many; j_call: TRBJ2-7; v_call: TRBV7-2; cdr3_nt: TGTGCCAGCAGCCGACTAGCGGGATGGAACGAGCAGTACTTC; cdr3_aa: CASSRLAGWNEQYF
d_call: TRBD1; clone_size: NA; j_call: TRBJ1-1; v_call: TRBV27; cdr3_nt: TGTGCCAGCTACCTTCAGGGGGGCCGGACTGAAGCTTTCTTT; cdr3_aa: CASYLQGGRTEAFF
d_call: TRBD2; clone_size: NA; j_call: TRBJ2-7; v_call: TRBV20-1; cdr3_nt: TGCAGTGCCCTCCTAGCGGCCTCCTACGAGCAGTACTTC; cdr3_aa: CSALLAASYEQYF
d_call: NA; clone_size: NA; j_call: TRBJ2-7; v_call: TRBV12-3/TRBV12-4; cdr3_nt: TGTGCCAGCAGGCGCCCACCCTACGAGCAGTACTTC; cdr3_aa: CASRRPPYEQYF
d_call: NA; clone_size: NA; j_call: TRBJ1-2; v_call: TRBV5-6; cdr3_nt: TGTGCCAGCAGCCGAGACACCCTCTATGGCTACACCTTC; cdr3_aa: CASSRDTLYGYTF
d_call: NA; clone_size: NA; j_call: TRBJ2-5; v_call: TRBV11-2; cdr3_nt: TGTGCCAGCAGCCCTCGGCTTTGGGACGGGGAAGAGACCCAGTACTTC; cdr3_aa: CASSPRLWDGEETQYF
d_call: NA; clone_size: NA; j_call: TRBJ1-6; v_call: TRBV4-1; cdr3_nt: TGCGCCAGCAGCCAAGGTCCAGGAACTTCACCCCTCCACTTT; cdr3_aa: CASSQGPGTSPLHF
d_call: NA; clone_size: NA; j_call: TRBJ1-2; v_call: TRBV28; cdr3_nt: TGTGCCAGCAGTTTATTCCCTAGTGTTACCTATGGCTACACCTTC; cdr3_aa: CASSLFPSVTYGYTF
d_call: NA; clone_size: many; j_call: TRBJ2-1; v_call: TRBV7-2; cdr3_nt: TGTGCCAGCATGTACAAGACCTTCAATGAGCAGTTCTTC; cdr3_aa: CASMYKTFNEQFF
d_call: NA; clone_size: NA; j_call: TRBJ2-1; v_call: TRBV15; cdr3_nt: TGTGCCACCAGCAGCGTGGGGCGGACCTACAATGAGCAGTTCTTC; cdr3_aa: CATSSVGRTYNEQFF
d_call: TRBD2; clone_size: NA; j_call: TRBJ2-1; v_call: TRBV7-9; cdr3_nt: TGTGCCAGCAGCTTATTTAGCGGGCCCTACAATGAGCAGTTCTTC; cdr3_aa: CASSLFSGPYNEQFF
d_call: NA; clone_size: NA; j_call: TRBJ1-5; v_call: TRBV20-1; cdr3_nt: TGCAGTGCTTGGGAGGGGGGTAGCAATCAGCCCCAGCATTTT; cdr3_aa: CSAWEGGSNQPQHF
d_call: NA; clone_size: NA; j_call: TRBJ2-3; v_call: TRBV7-8; cdr3_nt: TGTGCCAGCAGCTTTCTGGGGACTGGAGATACGCAGTATTTT; cdr3_aa: CASSFLGTGDTQYF
d_call: NA; clone_size: few; j_call: TRBJ1-2; v_call: TRBV7-2; cdr3_nt: TGTGCCAGCAGCCCCCGCGTTTCCCAAGAGTATGGCTACACCTTC; cdr3_aa: CASSPRVSQEYGYTF
d_call: NA; clone_size: NA; j_call: TRBJ1-1; v_call: TRBV27; cdr3_nt: TGTGCCAGCAGTTCTCGGGGTTCGATGAACACTGAAGCTTTCTTT; cdr3_aa: CASSSRGSMNTEAFF
d_call: TRBD1; clone_size: NA; j_call: TRBJ1-2; v_call: TRBV20-1; cdr3_nt: TGCAGTGCTAGAGCCAGGGGGCGCCAGGGCTACACCTTC; cdr3_aa: CSARARGRQGYTF
d_call: NA; clone_size: once; j_call: TRBJ2-1; v_call: TRBV12-3/TRBV12-4; cdr3_nt: TGTGCCAGCAGTTACCAACTAGGGACGGGTGAGCAGTTCTTC; cdr3_aa: CASSYQLGTGEQFF
d_call: NA; clone_size: NA; j_call: TRBJ2-1; v_call: TRBV20-1; cdr3_nt: TGCAGTGCCCATAGCGCACCTACCTACAATGAGCAGTTCTTC; cdr3_aa: CSAHSAPTYNEQFF
d_call: NA; clone_size: NA; j_call: TRBJ2-3; v_call: TRBV27; cdr3_nt: TGTGCCAGCAGTTTATCTCTAGTCACAGATACGCAGTATTTT; cdr3_aa: CASSLSLVTDTQYF
d_call: NA; clone_size: NA; j_call: TRBJ2-3; v_call: TRBV12-3/TRBV12-4; cdr3_nt: TGTGCCAGCAGTTTAAGGGCGGCTAATACGCAGTATTTT; cdr3_aa: CASSLRAANTQYF
d_call: NA; clone_size: few; j_call: TRBJ1-6; v_call: TRBV4-3; cdr3_nt: TGCGCCAGCAGCTACTTCAAGGACGAATATAATTCACCCCTCCACTTT; cdr3_aa: CASSYFKDEYNSPLHF
d_call: NA; clone_size: many; j_call: TRBJ1-5; v_call: TRBV7-2; cdr3_nt: TGTGCCAGCAGCTCCCGTACGCAGCCCCAGCATTTT; cdr3_aa: CASSSRTQPQHF